What follows are 11 T cell receptor beta chains derived from one specimen sequenced in a study of T cell changes during pregnancy in multiple sclerosis. Assay: immunoSEQ multiplex PCR; the TCRdb copy retains only in-frame clones and omits some. The table shows approximately 82,000 clones, with approximately 90% occurring only once. Material: CD4+ T cells from peripheral blood mononuclear cells, obtained in the second trimester of pregnancy. These receptors originate from a female donor with multiple sclerosis, enrolled in a pregnancy study.

The rearrangement joins TRBV11-2 to TRBJ2-7; D remains ambiguous. The CDR3 contains 17 residues. Trimming took off 0 bases at V and 0 bases at J, with 15 bases between the two ends. Germline loops: CDR1 SGHAT, CDR2 FQNNGV. The CDR3 region has the DNA TGTGCCAGCAGCTTAGATTCGCGCAGGATCAGCTCCTACGAGCAGTACTTC. Translated, it gives CASSLDSRRISSYEQYF.

This chain connects TRBV14 to TRBJ1-2; TRBD1 aligns across 8 bases. Trimming removed 1 base from V and 2 bases from J; junction bases left unmatched: 3. CDR1 SGHDN and CDR2 FVKESK come from the germline V gene. The CDR3 runs to 15 residues. The CDR3 protein is CASSQGTGRNYGYTF. The CDR3 DNA sequence: TGTGCCAGCAGCCAAGGGACAGGGAGAAACTATGGCTACACCTTC. The full variable domain, in which reference TRBV14 and TRBJ1-2 provide the parts outside the CDR3, is EAGVTQFPSHSVIEKGQTVTLRCDPISGHDNLYWYRRVMGKEIKFLLHFVKESKQDESGMPNNRFLAERTGGTYSTLKVQPAELEDSGVYFCASSQGTGRNYGYTFGSGTRLTVV.

The J gene is TRBJ2-1, the V gene TRBV19, with TRBD2 matching 13 bases. This CDR3 has 22 amino acids. V was clipped by 1 base and J by 0 bases; unmatched bases: 15. In germline, CDR1 is LNHDA, CDR2 SQIVND (reference sequence). The CDR3 DNA sequence: TGTGCCAGTAGTATAGTTTTTGGGACTAGCGGGATAAAAACTAGCTCCTACAATGAGCAGTTCTTC. Its translation is CASSIVFGTSGIKTSSYNEQFF.

The genes are TRBV28 and TRBJ2-5, with D maybe TRBD1 (5 bases). The CDR3 runs 12 residues. Germline CDR1 reads MDHEN; CDR2 reads SYDVKM. V lost 3 bases and J 8 bases, leaving 10 bases between the germline ends. The CDR3, as DNA: TGTGCCAGCAGTTTGGGGCCAGCAACCCAGTACTTC. This translates into CASSLGPATQYF. Drawing the rest from reference TRBV28 and TRBJ2-5, the complete variable domain is DVKVTQSSRYLVKRTGEKVFLECVQDMDHENMFWYRQDPGLGLRLIYFSYDVKMKEKGDIPEGYSVSREKKERFSLILESASTNQTSMYLCASSLGPATQYFGPGTRLLVL.

This clone was detected a few times. This chain uses TRBV7-3 with TRBJ2-7; possible D gene TRBD2, 6 bases. CDR1 SGHTA and CDR2 FQGTGA come from the germline V gene. This CDR3 comprises 13 residues. Trimming took off 5 bases at V and 7 bases at J, with 15 bases between the two ends. CDR3 nucleotides: TGTGCCAGCAGCCAAGGACTGGGGAGGGAGCAGTACTTC. This encodes CASSQGLGREQYF.

The chain recombines TRBV30 with TRBJ2-7; D not resolved. Trimming cost V 2 bases and J 2 bases, with 16 bases left between them. CDR3 size: 15 residues. Germline V lookup: CDR1 GTSNPN, CDR2 SVGIG (reference sequence). In nucleotides, the CDR3 is TGTGCCTGGAGTAGTTTGGGCAGCCTCCCCTACGAGCAGTACTTC. It encodes CAWSSLGSLPYEQYF.

The CDR3: CASSPGDSYNSPLHF. DNA for the CDR3: TGTGCCAGCAGTCCCGGGGACTCCTATAATTCACCCCTCCACTTT. The rearrangement links TRBV7-2 to TRBJ1-6; the D is unclear. Trimming took 6 bases from V and 0 from J, leaving 9 bases between them. The CDR3 loop spans 15 amino acids. Germline CDR1 and CDR2: SGHTA and FQGNSA. Based on the CDR3 plus reference TRBV7-2 and TRBJ1-6, the full variable domain is GAGVSQSPSNKVTEKGKDVELRCDPISGHTALYWYRQSLGQGLEFLIYFQGNSAPDKSGLPSDRFSAERTGGSVSTLTIQRTQQEDSAVYLCASSPGDSYNSPLHFGNGTRLTVT.

This clone was seen only once. The chain combines TRBV7-2 with TRBJ1-1; D gene ambiguous. V was trimmed by 1 base and J by 1 base, leaving 10 bases between them. CDR1 is SGHTA and CDR2 is FQGNSA in the germline V gene. The CDR3 runs 15 residues. The CDR3 bases are TGTGCCAGCAGCTTAGGACTGAAAGGGAACACTGAAGCTTTCTTT. The encoded protein is CASSLGLKGNTEAFF.

The chain couples TRBV27 to TRBJ2-1; TRBD2 agrees at 11 bases. Germline V gene data show CDR1 as MNHEY and CDR2 as SMNVEV (reference sequence). V shed 5 bases, J shed 2 bases, and the junction held 2 bases outside the gene matches. CDR3 length equals 15 residues. The CDR3 sequence: CASSISGRAYNEQFF. Written as DNA, the CDR3 is TGTGCCAGCAGTATTAGCGGGAGGGCCTACAATGAGCAGTTCTTC.

The V call is TRBV7-2, the J call TRBJ2-7; 8 bases fit TRBD1. The CDR3 length is 16 residues. J gave up 6 bases and V 1 base, and 11 bases lay outside the gene matches. Per germline, CDR1 SGHTA and CDR2 FQGNSA. Written as DNA, the CDR3 is TGTGCCAGCAGCTTAGGCGGATGGGACAGGTTGGGCGAGCAGTACTTC. Its protein is CASSLGGWDRLGEQYF.

This clone has a handful of counts. The chain carries TRBV5-1 and TRBJ2-2; TRBD2 might be the D (5 bases). V was trimmed by 4 bases and J by 4 bases, leaving 8 bases between them. This CDR3 spans 13 amino acids. CDR1 and CDR2 from the germline V gene are SGHRS and YFSETQ. The CDR3 DNA is TGCGCCAGCAGCCTCGGACTCACCGGGGAGCTGTTTTTT. Its protein is CASSLGLTGELFF.